The clone carrying this T cell receptor (beta chain) has more than one count but fewer than ten. Its target is not known. The data belong to a study of graft-versus-host responses after intestinal transplantation. In the study overall: Among the recipients, all got anti-thymocyte globulin induction and then tacrolimus and steroids for approximately 3 years.

Germline V gene lookup returns CDR1 MNHNS and CDR2 SASEGT. This CDR3 comprises 11 residues. V was cut by 7 bases and J by 4 bases, with 7 bases left in between. General study points: Ileal or blood samples showed some GvH clones first, and such clones were also found in recipient marrow. High graft-versus-host to host-versus-graft clonal ratios were seen in allografts of patients with graft-donor T cell macrochimerism.

Libraries were prepared by immunoSEQ multiplex PCR; TCRdb keeps only in-frame clonotypes and omits some of them. The sample includes roughly 100,000 clones, 93% of them seen just once. The receptor was derived from a human donor who received an intestinal transplant. This chain links TRBV6-1 with TRBJ1-1; D unresolved. The sequencing here drew on unstimulated CD8+ T cells sorted from spleen or lymph node cells, taken before intestinal transplant. The CDR3 sequence is CASTSGTEAFF. As DNA, the CDR3 is TGTGCCAGCACTAGTGGCACTGAAGCTTTCTTT.